This TCR beta chain was recorded in a study of T-cell memory formation after mild COVID-19. TCR alpha and TCR beta cDNA libraries carrying sample barcodes and UMIs were produced by 5'RACE using constant-segment primers. TCRdb used MiXCR to reprocess the 5' RACE reads, holding one entry per CDR3 protein. The sample carries around 420,000 distinct CDR3 sequences, 20% to 30% recorded once. To note about this clonotype: Its antigen is as yet unknown.

V lost 3 bases to trimming and J lost 4 bases; unmatched junction nucleotides: 1. The CDR3 is made up of 14 amino acids. Germline V gives CDR1 LGHDT, CDR2 YNNKEL (reference sequence). Study-level results: Day 15 to 85 contracting clones showed balanced CD4/CD8; later expanders leaned CD4+. Some clones that responded were present in memory (sampled pre-infection), which suggests cross-reactive memory joined.

The genes are TRBV3-1 and TRBJ2-1; 9 bases are shared with TRBD2. The clonotype comes from an adult woman who had mild COVID-19 (a few samples of this study predate the infection). Cell type and time point are not known. The specimen sequenced was PBMCs or a T cell subset sorted from them (not recorded which). CDR3 sequence reads: CASSQRGGYNEQFF. The CDR3 region has the DNA TGTGCCAGCAGCCAGCGGGGGGGTTACAATGAGCAGTTCTTC.